The 5 T cell receptor beta chains presented below share a single source sample, sequenced in a study of blood T cell repertoires in COVID-19. Repertoires were generated with immunoSEQ multiplex PCR, while TCRdb's copy carries only in-frame clones and drops some. The sample contains fewer than 500,000 clones, approximately 86% of which appear only once. The sample comprised PBMCs or T cells enriched from blood (not recorded which). The receptor source for this set is a woman aged 18-29 years who had recovered from COVID-19.

This clone was seen only a few times. This chain joins TRBV27 and TRBJ1-1; TRBD1 is a possible D gene (6 bases). Per germline, CDR1 MNHEY and CDR2 SMNVEV (reference sequence). Trimming pared 6 bases from V and 11 bases from J, leaving 16 bases between. CDR3 size: 12 residues. As DNA, the CDR3 is TGTGCCAGCAGCGAGAGGGGGGGTCTGGCTTTCTTT. Translated, it gives CASSERGGLAFF.

The J gene is TRBJ2-3, the V gene TRBV3-1 (or the pseudogene TRBV3-2); tentative D call: TRBD2 (6 bases). Germline V gene sequence: CDR1 LGHDT, CDR2 YNNKEL (reference sequence). The V end was cut by 0 bases, the J end by 3 bases, with 16 bases between. The CDR3 contains 17 residues. DNA of the CDR3: TGTGCCAGCAGCCAAGAGGGCACTAGCCTTCAGACAGATACGCAGTATTTT. Translating it yields CASSQEGTSLQTDTQYF.

The J gene is TRBJ2-7, the V gene TRBV28; possible D gene TRBD2, 6 bases. Germline V gene data show CDR1 as MDHEN and CDR2 as SYDVKM. V was pared by 3 bases and J by 6 bases, with 15 bases between. This CDR3 has 14 residues. CDR3 nucleotide sequence: TGTGCCAGCAGTTTGTGGCAGTGGGGAGGCGAGCAGTACTTC. It translates to CASSLWQWGGEQYF. Full variable domain (rest looked up from reference TRBV28 and TRBJ2-7): DVKVTQSSRYLVKRTGEKVFLECVQDMDHENMFWYRQDPGLGLRLIYFSYDVKMKEKGDIPEGYSVSREKKERFSLILESASTNQTSMYLCASSLWQWGGEQYFGPGTRLTVT.

The chain links TRBV11-2 to TRBJ2-3, with TRBD2 matching 8 bases. The CDR3 sequence is 18 residues long. The junction had 20 bases not matched to a gene; V was cut back by 5 bases and J by 7 bases. The germline V gene encodes CDR1 SGHAT and CDR2 FQNNGV. CDR3 sequence (DNA): TGTGCCAGCAGCACCTTAAGGGGGAGCGGGGGAGAAAGCCATACGCAGTATTTT. Its protein is CASSTLRGSGGESHTQYF.

The V and J genes are TRBV4-1 and TRBJ2-3; TRBD2 matches at 8 bases. V dropped 4 bases and J dropped 10; count of bases not matched to a gene: 16. CDR1 is MGHRA and CDR2 is YSYEKL in the germline V gene. This CDR3 has 16 amino acids. The CDR3: CASSPLGRGAGAAQYF. In DNA, the CDR3 is TGCGCCAGCAGCCCCTTAGGGCGGGGGGCCGGAGCCGCGCAGTATTTT.